This T cell receptor beta chain was recovered during a study of blood T cells in healthy people across ages. CDR3 length: 12 amino acids. Between the trimmed V and J ends, which lost 7 bases and 7 bases, there was a span of 13 bases. The germline CDR1 and CDR2 sequences are MDHEN and SYDVKM. Using a J-beta primer mix together with a sample-barcoded 5' primer, a second PCR was run for roughly 6 to 11 cycles. From the 5' RACE reads, TCRdb called clonotypes with MiXCR, one entry per CDR3 protein. The sample has 1,500,000 or so distinct CDR3 sequences, roughly 60% seen once; the top ten hold over 6.5%. V is TRBV28 and J is TRBJ1-2, with D perhaps TRBD1 (6 bases). Sequences were obtained from blood. This TCR was recovered from a man aged 18 to 29 in good health. The CDR3 nucleotides read TGTGCCAGCAAGGGGGGCTTAGGTGGCTACACCTTC. The encoded protein is CASKGGLGGYTF.